The following is a T cell receptor (beta chain) sequence with its context. This sample is part of a study of T cells expressing NK-cell markers. This CDR3 has 14 amino acids. Germline CDR1 is DFQATT and CDR2 is SNEGSKA (reference sequence). Using the 5' RACE reads, TCRdb records one entry per CDR3 protein without DNA. In total, the table holds roughly 180,000 distinct CDR3 sequences. What was sequenced was blood T cells: a sorted CD56 or NKG2C T cell subset, CD4+ or CD8+ T cells, or bulk PBMC T cells (not recorded which). V usage is TRBV20-1 and J usage is TRBJ1-1; without DNA, the TCRdb call of TRBD1 cannot be checked. This TCR came from a woman between 18 and 70 years old in good health. CDR3: CSASASPGWTSAFF.